The clone carrying this TCR beta chain was picked up a small number of times. What it binds is unknown. The data are from a study of beta chain features in type 1 diabetes. Since all of the isolated RNA was reverse transcribed, expressed TCRB transcripts were what got sequenced. TCRdb keeps only in-frame clones here, not all; method: immunoSEQ multiplex PCR. This table holds about 710,000 clones, over 11% found once. Study-wide points: TCRB CDR3s were moderately but significantly shorter in Type 1 diabetes patients in all four CD4+ subsets.

From germline, CDR1 is SGHAT and CDR2 FQDESV (reference sequence). Trimming took off 3 bases at V and 2 bases at J, with 11 bases between the two ends. The CDR3 is 15 residues long. This clonotype was sampled from a man aged 18 to 29 with type 1 diabetes. The J gene is TRBJ2-1, the V gene TRBV11-1; TRBD2 might be the D (6 bases). What was sequenced was naive CD4+ T cells from blood. CDR3 sequence: CASSFRDLAYNEQFF. In nucleotides, the CDR3 is TGTGCCAGCAGCTTCAGGGACTTGGCCTACAATGAGCAGTTCTTC.